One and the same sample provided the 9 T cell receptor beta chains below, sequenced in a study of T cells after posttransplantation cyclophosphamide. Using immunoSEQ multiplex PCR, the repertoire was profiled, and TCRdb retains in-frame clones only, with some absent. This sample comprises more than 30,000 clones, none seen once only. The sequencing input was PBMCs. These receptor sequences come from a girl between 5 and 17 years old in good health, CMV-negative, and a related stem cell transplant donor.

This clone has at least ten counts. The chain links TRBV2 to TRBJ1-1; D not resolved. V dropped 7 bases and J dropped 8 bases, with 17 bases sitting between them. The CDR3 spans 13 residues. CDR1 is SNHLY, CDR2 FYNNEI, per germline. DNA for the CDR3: TGTGCCAGCAAAGTTGAGGTCGGCGGCGAAGCTTTCTTT. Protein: CASKVEVGGEAFF.

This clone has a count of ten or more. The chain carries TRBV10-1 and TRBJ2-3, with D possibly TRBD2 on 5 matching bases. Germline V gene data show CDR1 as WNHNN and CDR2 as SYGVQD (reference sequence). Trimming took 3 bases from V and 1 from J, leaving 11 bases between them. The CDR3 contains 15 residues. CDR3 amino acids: CASSEVGDGTDTQYF. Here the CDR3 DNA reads TGCGCCAGCAGTGAAGTGGGAGACGGCACAGATACGCAGTATTTT.

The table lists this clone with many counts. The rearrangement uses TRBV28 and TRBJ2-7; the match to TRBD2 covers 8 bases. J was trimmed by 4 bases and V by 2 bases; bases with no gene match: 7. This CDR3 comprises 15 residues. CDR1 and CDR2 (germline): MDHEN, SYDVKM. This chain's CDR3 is CASSLVAGMPYEQYF. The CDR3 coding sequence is TGTGCCAGCAGTTTAGTAGCGGGGATGCCTTACGAGCAGTACTTC.

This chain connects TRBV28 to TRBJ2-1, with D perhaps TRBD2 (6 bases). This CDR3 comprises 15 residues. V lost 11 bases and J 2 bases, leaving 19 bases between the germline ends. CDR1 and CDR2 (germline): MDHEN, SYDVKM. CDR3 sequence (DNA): TGTGCCTGTGATGGAGGGATTTTTCCCTACAATGAGCAGTTCTTC. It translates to CACDGGIFPYNEQFF.

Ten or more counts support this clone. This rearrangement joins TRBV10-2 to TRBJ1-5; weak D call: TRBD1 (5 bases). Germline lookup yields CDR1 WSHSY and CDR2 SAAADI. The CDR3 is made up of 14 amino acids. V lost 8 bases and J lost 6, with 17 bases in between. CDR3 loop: CASGGAQAGQPQHF. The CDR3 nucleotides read TGCGCCAGCGGCGGGGCCCAAGCGGGTCAGCCCCAGCATTTT.

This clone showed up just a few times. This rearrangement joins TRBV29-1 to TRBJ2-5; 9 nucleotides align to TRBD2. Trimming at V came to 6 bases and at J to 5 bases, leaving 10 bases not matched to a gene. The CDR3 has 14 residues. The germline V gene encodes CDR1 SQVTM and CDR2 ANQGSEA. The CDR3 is CSVQGSGRIETQYF. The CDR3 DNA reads TGCAGCGTCCAGGGAAGCGGGAGGATCGAGACCCAGTACTTC.

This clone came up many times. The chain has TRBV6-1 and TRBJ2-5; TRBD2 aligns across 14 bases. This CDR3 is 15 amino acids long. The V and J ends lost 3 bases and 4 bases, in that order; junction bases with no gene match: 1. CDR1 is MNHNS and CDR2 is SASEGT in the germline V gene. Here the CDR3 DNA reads TGTGCCAGCAGTGAGACTAGCGGGGGGGCAGAGACCCAGTACTTC. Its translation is CASSETSGGAETQYF.

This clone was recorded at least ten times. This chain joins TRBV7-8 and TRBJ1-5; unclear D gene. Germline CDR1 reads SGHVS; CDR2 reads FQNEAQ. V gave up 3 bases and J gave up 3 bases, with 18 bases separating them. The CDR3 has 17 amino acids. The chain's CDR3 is CASSFFRSRGNNQPQHF. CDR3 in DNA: TGTGCCAGCAGCTTTTTCCGATCCCGGGGAAACAATCAGCCCCAGCATTTT.

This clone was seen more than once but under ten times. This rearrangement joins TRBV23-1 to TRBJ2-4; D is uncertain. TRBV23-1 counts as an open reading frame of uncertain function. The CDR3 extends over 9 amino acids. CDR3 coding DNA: TGCCCATTGGCAAACATTCAGTACTTC. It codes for CPLANIQYF.